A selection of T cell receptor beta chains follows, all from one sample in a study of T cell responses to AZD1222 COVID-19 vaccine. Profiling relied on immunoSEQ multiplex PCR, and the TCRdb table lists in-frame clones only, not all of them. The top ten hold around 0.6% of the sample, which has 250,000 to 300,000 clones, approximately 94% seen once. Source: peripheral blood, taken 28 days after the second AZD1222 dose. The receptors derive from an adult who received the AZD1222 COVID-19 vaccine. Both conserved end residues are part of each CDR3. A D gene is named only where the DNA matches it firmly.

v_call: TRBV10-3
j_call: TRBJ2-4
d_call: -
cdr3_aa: CAISVSGQDDIQYF
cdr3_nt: TGTGCCATCAGTGTTTCAGGGCAGGATGACATTCAGTACTTC

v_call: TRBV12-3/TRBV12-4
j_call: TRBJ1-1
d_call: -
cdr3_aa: CASSWGTEAFF
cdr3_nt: TGTGCCAGCAGTTGGGGAACTGAAGCTTTCTTT

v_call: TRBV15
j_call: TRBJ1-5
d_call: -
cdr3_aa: CATSPHNQPQHF
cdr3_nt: TGTGCCACCAGCCCTCACAATCAGCCCCAGCATTTT

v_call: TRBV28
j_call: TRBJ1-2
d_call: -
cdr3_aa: CASRGRGSGYGYTF
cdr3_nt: TGTGCCAGCAGGGGCCGGGGAAGTGGCTATGGCTACACCTTC

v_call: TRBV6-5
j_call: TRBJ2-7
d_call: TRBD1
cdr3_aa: CASGVDRFYEQYF
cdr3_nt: TGTGCCAGCGGCGTGGACAGGTTCTACGAGCAGTACTTC

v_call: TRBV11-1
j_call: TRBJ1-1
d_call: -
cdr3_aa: CASSLDIGGEAFF
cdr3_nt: TGTGCCAGCAGCTTAGATATAGGGGGAGAAGCTTTCTTT

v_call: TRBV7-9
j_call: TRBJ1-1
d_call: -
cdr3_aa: CASSLGSVTEAFF
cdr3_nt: TGTGCCAGCAGCTTAGGTAGTGTTACTGAAGCTTTCTTT

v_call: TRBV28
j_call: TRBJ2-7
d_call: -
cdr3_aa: CAIRGGLGRDEQYF
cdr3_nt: TGTGCCATCCGCGGCGGGCTGGGTAGGGACGAGCAGTACTTC

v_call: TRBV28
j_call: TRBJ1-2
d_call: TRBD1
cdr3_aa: CASIDRGHYGYTF
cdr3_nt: TGTGCCAGCATAGACAGGGGGCACTATGGCTACACCTTC

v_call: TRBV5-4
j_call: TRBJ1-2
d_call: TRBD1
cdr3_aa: CASSSQGAGGYTF
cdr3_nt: TGTGCCAGCAGCTCACAGGGGGCGGGTGGCTACACCTTC